This T cell receptor (beta chain) came from a study of blood T cell repertoires in COVID-19. The germline CDR1 and CDR2 sequences are LNHDA and SQIVND (reference sequence). This CDR3 is 13 amino acids long. Trimming removed 6 bases from V and 6 bases from J, with 14 bases in between. The Seattle patients joined while their infection was active and were tracked longitudinally afterward. In the authors' methods: Reference gene primer amplification yielded estimated nucleated cell counts. Clones were read by immunoSEQ multiplex PCR, and TCRdb kept only the in-frame ones, dropping some. That table gives V, J and clone size, and the DNA gave D and trimming. The table has some 200,000 clones, roughly 80% seen once; the top ten hold about 10%.

The chain has TRBV19 and TRBJ1-1, with D hard to call. Sequenced sample: peripheral blood. This receptor was obtained from a woman aged 40 to 49 with COVID-19, enrolled during active disease. The CDR3 nucleotides read TGTGCCAGTAGAGGACTTTACGGAGCTGAAGCTTTCTTT. Encoded protein: CASRGLYGAEAFF. Full variable domain (outside the CDR3, taken from reference TRBV19 and TRBJ1-1): DGGITQSPKYLFRKEGQNVTLSCEQNLNHDAMYWYRQDPGQGLRLIYYSQIVNDFQKGDIAEGYSVSREKKESFPLTVTSAQKNPTAFYLCASRGLYGAEAFFGQGTRLTVV.